Below, 27 T cell receptor beta chains from the same sample are listed, as sequenced in a study of T-cell reconstitution after alpha-beta-depleted transplantation in children. This sample's TCRbeta library carried unique molecular identifier barcodes. TCRdb passed the PCR reads through MiXCR, listing each CDR3 protein once. Of around 580,000 distinct CDR3 sequences in the sample, over 25% were seen once. Here the sequenced sample was PBMCs, taken before TCRalphabeta/CD19-depleted stem cell transplant. The receptors originated from a boy under three years old with Wiskott-Aldrich syndrome, due to receive a stem cell transplant.

CDR3 in DNA: TGTGCCAGCAGCCCTAAACATCGTGGCAGAACTTACAATGAGCAGTTCTTC. Translated: CASSPKHRGRTYNEQFF. This rearrangement joins TRBV14 to TRBJ2-1; no reliable D call. From germline, CDR1 is SGHDN and CDR2 FVKESK. The length of the CDR3 is 17 residues. V dropped 4 bases and J dropped 4 bases, with 20 bases sitting between them.

This sequence joins TRBV6-5 and TRBJ2-1, with D perhaps being TRBD1 or TRBD2 (5 bases each). CDR1 MNHEY and CDR2 SVGAGI come from the germline V gene. The CDR3 sequence is 15 residues long. The V gene lost 1 base and the J gene lost 7 bases, with 14 bases spanning the gap. The CDR3 is CASSYWKGPGNEQFF. The CDR3 coding sequence is TGTGCCAGCAGTTACTGGAAGGGACCGGGGAATGAGCAGTTCTTC.

This clonotype was counted only a few times. The V call is TRBV24-1, the J call TRBJ2-6; a weak D match, TRBD1 (6 bases). Trimming left V 1 base short and J 2 bases short, with 8 bases between. The CDR3 covers 16 residues. Germline V gene sequence: CDR1 KGHDR, CDR2 SFDVKD. The CDR3 sequence is CATSDLRQAGANVLTF. The CDR3 DNA sequence: TGTGCCACCAGTGATTTAAGACAGGCTGGGGCCAACGTCCTGACTTTC.

The rearrangement links TRBV7-2 to TRBJ2-5; 13 bases agree with TRBD2. The CDR3 spans 15 residues. Germline assignment: CDR1 SGHTA and CDR2 FQGNSA. With V trimmed by 5 bases and J by 3 bases, 3 bases remained unmatched. The CDR3 spells CASSRGTSGKETQYF. CDR3 DNA: TGTGCCAGCAGCCGCGGGACTAGCGGGAAAGAGACCCAGTACTTC.

This clonotype was counted a few times. V usage is TRBV4-1 and J usage is TRBJ1-2; tentative D call: TRBD1 (6 bases). This CDR3 is built from 14 residues. V was pared by 5 bases and J by 4 bases, with 14 bases between. Germline-derived CDR1 and CDR2 are MGHRA and YSYEKL. The CDR3: CASSTQTGPYGYTF. In nucleotides, the CDR3 is TGCGCCAGCAGCACACAGACAGGTCCCTATGGCTACACCTTC.

This clonotype appeared a few times. The V and J genes are TRBV5-1 and TRBJ2-4; 9 bases agree with TRBD1. V lost 4 bases and J lost 2; bases outside the gene matches: 16. Germline CDR1 is SGHRS and CDR2 is YFSETQ. This CDR3 has 19 residues. CDR3 in amino acids: CASSVMGQGLASSKNIQYF. Written as DNA, the CDR3 is TGCGCCAGCAGCGTCATGGGACAGGGTCTGGCTTCTTCCAAAAACATTCAGTACTTC. Supplemented by reference TRBV5-1 and TRBJ2-4, the full variable domain reads KAGVTQTPRYLIKTRGQQVTLSCSPISGHRSVSWYQQTPGQGLQFLFEYFSETQRNKGNFPGRFSGRQFSNSRSEMNVSTLELGDSALYLCASSVMGQGLASSKNIQYFGAGTRLSVL.

The rearrangement links TRBV5-1 to TRBJ1-4; D gene unclear. V gave up 2 bases and J gave up 7 bases, with 9 bases separating them. Germline-derived CDR1 and CDR2 are SGHRS and YFSETQ. This CDR3 spans 13 amino acids. CDR3 region: CASSFYGSEKLFF. Here the CDR3 DNA reads TGCGCCAGCAGCTTCTATGGAAGTGAAAAACTGTTTTTT.

This clonotype came up a few times. This chain links TRBV24-1 with TRBJ2-7; D is unclear. The CDR3 runs 11 residues. Trimming removed 4 bases at V and 3 bases at J, with 3 bases between. Germline CDR1 is KGHDR and CDR2 is SFDVKD. The CDR3 DNA sequence: TGTGCCACCAGTGACCTCTACGAGCAGTACTTC. It codes for CATSDLYEQYF.

This clonotype was seen more than once but under ten times. DNA of the CDR3: TGTGCCAGCAGGAGGACAGGGGTTTTGGAAAAACTGTTTTTT. Residues: CASRRTGVLEKLFF. The rearrangement links TRBV28 to TRBJ1-4, with 9 bases aligning to TRBD1. The CDR3 length is 14 residues. V dropped 6 bases and J dropped 8; count of bases not matched to a gene: 7. The germline CDR1 and CDR2 sequences are MDHEN and SYDVKM.

CDR3: CASSQDFQIQETQYF. In DNA, the CDR3 is TGTGCCAGCAGCCAAGATTTTCAGATCCAAGAGACCCAGTACTTC. The rearrangement uses TRBV3-1 and TRBJ2-5; D is undetermined. CDR3 length equals 15 residues. Trimming removed 0 bases at V and 1 base at J, with 9 bases between. Germline CDR1 reads LGHDT; CDR2 reads YNNKEL (reference sequence).

This clonotype was detected only a few times. The gene calls are TRBV29-1 and TRBJ2-7, with 8 bases lining up with TRBD1. Germline V gene lookup returns CDR1 SQVTM and CDR2 ANQGSEA. There are 14 residues in the CDR3. The trim removed 4 bases at V and 2 bases at J, leaving 7 bases unmatched. Here the CDR3 reads CSVARWDRTYEQYF. CDR3 nucleotide sequence: TGCAGCGTTGCCCGTTGGGACAGGACCTACGAGCAGTACTTC.

The CDR3 here is CASGERAGELFF. CDR3 sequence (DNA): TGTGCCAGCGGGGAAAGGGCCGGGGAGCTGTTTTTT. This sequence joins TRBV6-6 and TRBJ2-2; no reliable D call. In germline, CDR1 is MNHNY, CDR2 SVGAGI (reference sequence). The CDR3 is 12 residues long. V was cut by 8 bases and J by 6 bases, with 10 bases left in between.

There are a few counts of this clonotype. The J gene is TRBJ2-1, the V gene TRBV12-3 or TRBV12-4; 9 nucleotides align to TRBD2. V trimming: 3 bases; J trimming: 3 bases; junction bases outside the gene matches: 3. The CDR3 extends over 15 amino acids. The DNA of the CDR3 is TGTGCCAGCAGTTTGCGGACTAGCGACTACAATGAGCAGTTCTTC. This sequence encodes CASSLRTSDYNEQFF.

This rearrangement joins TRBV12-3 or TRBV12-4 to TRBJ2-1; weak D call: TRBD2 (5 bases). V was cut by 7 bases and J by 0 bases, with 13 bases left in between. The CDR3 extends over 15 amino acids. CDR3 in amino acids: CASTIARSSYNEQFF. CDR3 coding DNA: TGTGCCAGCACCATAGCGAGAAGCTCCTACAATGAGCAGTTCTTC.

This clonotype was seen a handful of times. The V gene is TRBV5-5, the J gene TRBJ2-5; 8 nucleotides line up with TRBD2. Germline V gives CDR1 SGHKS, CDR2 YYEKEE (reference sequence). J lost 1 base, V lost 4 bases, and 6 bases had no gene match. The CDR3 covers 15 residues. The CDR3 DNA follows: TGTGCCAGCAGCCACACGGGGGGGCCCCAAGAGACCCAGTACTTC. Its translation: CASSHTGGPQETQYF.

This clonotype was seen more than once but under ten times. This chain joins TRBV29-1 and TRBJ2-4; D gene ambiguous. Germline V gives CDR1 SQVTM, CDR2 ANQGSEA. V lost 4 bases and J 7 bases, leaving 11 bases between the germline ends. The CDR3 is made up of 12 amino acids. The CDR3 DNA is TGCAGCGTTGGCGTTCTGGAGAACATTCAGTACTTC. Translation: CSVGVLENIQYF. The variable domain in full, with the rest retrieved from reference TRBV29-1 and TRBJ2-4, is SAVISQKPSRDICQRGTSLTIQCQVDSQVTMMFWYRQQPGQSLTLIATANQGSEATYESGFVIDKFPISRPNLTFSTLTVSNMSPEDSSIYLCSVGVLENIQYFGAGTRLSVL.

The table lists this clonotype with a few counts. The V gene is TRBV20-1, the J gene TRBJ2-3, with a weak D call TRBD1 (6 bases). This CDR3 is 13 amino acids long. Deletions cut 3 bases from V and 4 bases from J, with 11 bases between. Germline V gene data show CDR1 as DFQATT and CDR2 as SNEGSKA (reference sequence). The CDR3 coding sequence is TGCAGTGCTAGCCTAAAGGGGGCAGATACGCAGTATTTT. Protein: CSASLKGADTQYF.

This clonotype was observed once. The gene calls are TRBV19 and TRBJ1-1; D gene uncertain. Germline CDR1 LNHDA, CDR2 SQIVND (reference sequence). Deletions cut 2 bases from V and 2 bases from J, with 6 bases between. The CDR3 sequence is 13 residues long. The chain's CDR3 is CASSIKPNTEAFF. The CDR3 DNA sequence: TGTGCCAGTAGTATAAAGCCCAACACTGAAGCTTTCTTT. The entire variable domain, with the rest obtained from reference TRBV19 and TRBJ1-1, is as follows: DGGITQSPKYLFRKEGQNVTLSCEQNLNHDAMYWYRQDPGQGLRLIYYSQIVNDFQKGDIAEGYSVSREKKESFPLTVTSAQKNPTAFYLCASSIKPNTEAFFGQGTRLTVV.

The rearrangement links TRBV7-2 to TRBJ1-2; D gene ambiguous. This CDR3 has 15 residues. The germline V gene encodes CDR1 SGHTA and CDR2 FQGNSA. V was clipped by 3 bases and J by 1 base, with 12 bases between them. The CDR3 region is CASSLYRSSNYGYTF. The CDR3 DNA follows: TGTGCCAGCAGCTTGTATAGAAGTAGTAACTATGGCTACACCTTC.

The chain has TRBV2 and TRBJ2-5, with D maybe TRBD2 (6 bases). V was trimmed by 4 bases and J by 5 bases, leaving 14 bases between them. Per the germline V gene, CDR1 is SNHLY and CDR2 is FYNNEI. This CDR3 spans 14 amino acids. CDR3 loop: CASSVFGSAETQYF. CDR3 sequence (DNA): TGTGCCAGCAGTGTATTCGGGAGTGCCGAGACCCAGTACTTC.

This chain uses TRBV27 with TRBJ1-1, with D unclear. Germline values: CDR1 MNHEY, CDR2 SMNVEV (reference sequence). The CDR3 has 12 residues. V lost 8 bases and J lost 1, with 8 bases in between. The CDR3 is CASWRANTEAFF. As DNA, the CDR3 is TGTGCCAGCTGGCGGGCGAACACTGAAGCTTTCTTT.

This clonotype was recorded a few times. This chain connects TRBV30 to TRBJ1-6; possible D gene TRBD1, 5 bases. Germline CDR1 is GTSNPN and CDR2 is SVGIG (reference sequence). The length of the CDR3 is 16 residues. V lost 0 bases, J lost 8 bases, and 17 bases lay in between. The CDR3 sequence: CAWSVMFRQLDSPLHF. In DNA, the CDR3 is TGTGCCTGGAGTGTAATGTTTCGACAGCTGGATTCACCCCTCCACTTT.

The rearrangement links TRBV5-1 to TRBJ2-7, with TRBD2 matching 7 bases. Per the germline V gene, CDR1 is SGHRS and CDR2 is YFSETQ. CDR3 size: 15 residues. With 5 bases clipped from V and 3 bases from J, the junction kept 11 bases outside the gene matches. This CDR3 reads CASSILTGGVYEQYF. CDR3 nucleotides: TGCGCCAGCAGTATTCTGACTGGGGGGGTCTACGAGCAGTACTTC.

This rearrangement joins TRBV14 to TRBJ2-1; D gene uncertain. Between the trimmed V and J ends, which lost 1 base and 8 bases, there was a span of 9 bases. Per germline, CDR1 SGHDN and CDR2 FVKESK. The CDR3 is 13 residues long. This CDR3 is CASSQASRYEQFF. CDR3 DNA: TGTGCCAGCAGCCAAGCCTCTAGGTATGAGCAGTTCTTC.

This sequence joins TRBV5-4 and TRBJ2-1, with 7 bases aligning to TRBD2. With V trimmed by 4 bases and J by 6 bases, 7 bases remained unmatched. CDR1 and CDR2 (germline): SGHNT, YYREEE (reference sequence). The CDR3 has 14 amino acids. Here the CDR3 reads CASSPGIAGNEQFF. For the CDR3, the DNA is TGTGCCAGCAGCCCCGGTATAGCGGGCAATGAGCAGTTCTTC.

The chain carries TRBV3-1 and TRBJ2-1, with TRBD2 matching 7 bases. The germline CDR1 and CDR2 sequences are LGHDT and YNNKEL (reference sequence). The CDR3 is 16 amino acids. Trimming at V came to 2 bases and at J to 10 bases, leaving 14 bases not matched to a gene. CDR3 amino acids: CASSQPRTWAGEEQFF. The DNA of the CDR3 is TGTGCCAGCAGCCAACCCAGGACATGGGCGGGAGAAGAGCAGTTCTTC.

This clonotype occurred once. The rearrangement links TRBV5-1 to TRBJ2-3; 8 nucleotides match TRBD2. Looked up from germline, CDR1 is SGHRS and CDR2 is YFSETQ. V shed 0 bases and J 2 bases; nucleotides not matched to a gene: 5. The CDR3 runs to 16 residues. The CDR3 nucleotides read TGCGCCAGCAGCTTGGGTGCGGGAGGTGACACAGATACGCAGTATTTT. Translating it yields CASSLGAGGDTDTQYF.